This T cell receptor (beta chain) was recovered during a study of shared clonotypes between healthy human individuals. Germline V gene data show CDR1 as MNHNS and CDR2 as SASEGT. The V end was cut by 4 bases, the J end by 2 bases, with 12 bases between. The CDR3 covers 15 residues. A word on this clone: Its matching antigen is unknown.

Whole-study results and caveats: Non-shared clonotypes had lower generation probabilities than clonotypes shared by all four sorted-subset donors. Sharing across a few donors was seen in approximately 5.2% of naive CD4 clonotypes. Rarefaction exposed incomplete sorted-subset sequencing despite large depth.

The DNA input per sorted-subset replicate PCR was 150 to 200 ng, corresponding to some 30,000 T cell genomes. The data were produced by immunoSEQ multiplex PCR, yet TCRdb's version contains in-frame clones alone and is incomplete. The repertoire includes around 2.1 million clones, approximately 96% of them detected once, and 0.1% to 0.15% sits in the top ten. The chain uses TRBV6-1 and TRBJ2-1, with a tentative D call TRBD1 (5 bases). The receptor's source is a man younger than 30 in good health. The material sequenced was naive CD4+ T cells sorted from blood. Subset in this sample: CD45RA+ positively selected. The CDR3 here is CASSVSDITYNEQFF. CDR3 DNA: TGTGCCAGCAGTGTGTCGGACATTACCTACAATGAGCAGTTCTTC.